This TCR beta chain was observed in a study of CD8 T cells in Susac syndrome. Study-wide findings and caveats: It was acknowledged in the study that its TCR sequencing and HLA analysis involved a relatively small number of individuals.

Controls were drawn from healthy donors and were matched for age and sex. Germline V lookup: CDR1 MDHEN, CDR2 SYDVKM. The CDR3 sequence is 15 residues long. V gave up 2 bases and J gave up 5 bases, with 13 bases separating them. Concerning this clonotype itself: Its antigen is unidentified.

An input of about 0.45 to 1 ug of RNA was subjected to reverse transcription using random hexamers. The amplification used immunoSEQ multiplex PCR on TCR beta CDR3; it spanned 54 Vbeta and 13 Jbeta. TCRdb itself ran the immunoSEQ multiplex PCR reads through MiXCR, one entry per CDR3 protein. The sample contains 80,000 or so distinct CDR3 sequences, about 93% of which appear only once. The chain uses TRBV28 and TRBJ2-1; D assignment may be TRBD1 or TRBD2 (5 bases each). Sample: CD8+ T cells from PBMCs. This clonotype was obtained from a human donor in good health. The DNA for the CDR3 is TGTGCCAGCAGTTTACGGGGCGTTGGGGACAATGAGCAGTTCTTC. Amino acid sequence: CASSLRGVGDNEQFF.